These 13 T cell receptor beta chains were sequenced from one sample in a study of a mutant IDH1 vaccine in newly diagnosed glioma. Method: immunoSEQ multiplex PCR; TCRdb's copy keeps in-frame clones and lacks some. The sample has 30,000 to 35,000 clones; 89% are singletons. Time point meaning: week 47, end of study. Each dose of the vaccine consisted of 300 ug of mutant IDH1 20-mer peptide, with topical imiquimod. Their target antigens are unknown. Sequenced here: PBMCs, sampled from a glioma patient whose treatment included an IDH1 peptide vaccine. The receptors derive from a man aged 35-49 years with glioma.

The chain links TRBV27 to TRBJ2-7; TRBD1 matches 11 bases. Germline CDR1 and CDR2: MNHEY and SMNVEV (reference sequence). The CDR3 sequence is 15 residues long. J gave up 7 bases and V 3 bases, and 8 bases lay outside the gene matches. Written as DNA, the CDR3 is TGTGCCAGCAGTTTTCCACCCGGGACAGGGGGAGAGCAGTACTTC. Translating it yields CASSFPPGTGGEQYF.

The V and J genes are TRBV2 and TRBJ1-1; the D is unclear. The V gene lost 10 bases and the J gene lost 2 bases, with 20 bases spanning the gap. The CDR3 has 15 residues. From germline, CDR1 is SNHLY and CDR2 FYNNEI. CDR3 sequence reads: CAKQAGRSPNTEAFF. CDR3 DNA: TGTGCCAAGCAGGCCGGGCGATCCCCTAACACTGAAGCTTTCTTT.

The chain recombines TRBV7-2 with TRBJ1-4; 8 bases agree with TRBD1. CDR1 and CDR2 from the germline V gene are SGHTA and FQGNSA. With V trimmed by 4 bases and J by 7 bases, 5 bases remained unmatched. This CDR3 region has 14 residues. The CDR3 bases are TGTGCCAGCAGCTATGGACAGGGAAGTGAAAAACTGTTTTTT. This encodes CASSYGQGSEKLFF.

The chain is built from TRBV5-6 and TRBJ1-6; D is ambiguous. V was pared by 5 bases and J by 8 bases, with 17 bases between. CDR3 length: 15 residues. CDR1 is SGHDT and CDR2 is YYEEEE in the germline V gene. The CDR3 protein is CASRIWSGLHSPLHF. The CDR3 bases are TGTGCCAGCAGAATCTGGTCCGGACTCCATTCACCCCTCCACTTT.

The chain is built from TRBV5-8 and TRBJ1-2; D is unclear. Germline V gene lookup returns CDR1 SGHTS and CDR2 YDEGEE. CDR3 size: 15 residues. Trimming cost V 0 bases and J 0 bases, with 9 bases left between them. The CDR3 here is CASSLVAAANYGYTF. The DNA of the CDR3 is TGTGCCAGCAGCTTGGTGGCAGCAGCTAACTATGGCTACACCTTC.

The rearrangement joins TRBV7-2 to TRBJ2-5, with D hard to call. Germline V gene data show CDR1 as SGHTA and CDR2 as FQGNSA. The CDR3 consists of 14 residues. V was cut by 5 bases and J by 4 bases, with 14 bases left in between. CDR3 loop: CASSPRAWGETQYF. The CDR3 region has the DNA TGTGCCAGCAGCCCCCGAGCTTGGGGAGAGACCCAGTACTTC.

The rearrangement joins TRBV19 to TRBJ1-1, with a possible D match to TRBD1 (5 bases). Germline assignment: CDR1 LNHDA and CDR2 SQIVND (reference sequence). Trimming pared 5 bases from V and 6 bases from J, leaving 16 bases between. This CDR3 is 14 amino acids long. The CDR3 sequence: CASSFRGLVSEAFF. DNA of the CDR3: TGTGCCAGTAGTTTCCGGGGACTAGTTTCTGAAGCTTTCTTT.

The V call is TRBV14, the J call TRBJ1-1; maybe TRBD1 (6 bases). The V end was cut by 6 bases, the J end by 4 bases, with 18 bases between. The CDR3 length is 15 residues. CDR1 is SGHDN, CDR2 FVKESK, per germline. CDR3 protein: CASRPIQGKSTEAFF. The CDR3 DNA sequence: TGTGCCAGCAGACCCATACAGGGAAAGAGCACTGAAGCTTTCTTT.

In this sample, this clone turned up a few times. V gene TRBV7-6 combines with J gene TRBJ2-2; D may be TRBD2 (6 bases). This CDR3 is 15 amino acids long. The germline gives CDR1 SGHVS, CDR2 FNYEAQ. V dropped 5 bases and J dropped 4 bases, with 14 bases sitting between them. The DNA for the CDR3 is TGTGCCAGCAGCGCCGGGACTCAAATCACCGGGGAGCTGTTTTTT. Its protein product is CASSAGTQITGELFF.

The rearrangement uses TRBV6-5 and TRBJ2-1; 9 bases map to TRBD2. The CDR3 spans 16 residues. Germline CDR1 is MNHEY and CDR2 is SVGAGI. V was clipped by 0 bases and J by 10 bases; unmatched bases: 10. The CDR3 protein is CASSYSPGLALLEQFF. CDR3 in DNA: TGTGCCAGCAGTTACTCTCCGGGACTAGCCTTATTGGAGCAGTTCTTC.

The chain couples TRBV7-9 to TRBJ2-1; TRBD2 matches at 7 bases. The CDR3 has 13 amino acids. Germline trimming cut 2 bases from V and 10 bases from J; bases unmatched to any gene: 5. In germline, CDR1 is SEHNR, CDR2 FQNEAQ (reference sequence). Here the CDR3 reads CASSLRGEGEQFF. Written as DNA, the CDR3 is TGTGCCAGCAGCTTACGAGGGGAGGGGGAGCAGTTCTTC.

The genes are TRBV7-6 and TRBJ1-1; D not resolved. V gave up 4 bases and J gave up 1 base, with 7 bases separating them. CDR3 length equals 13 residues. Germline V lookup: CDR1 SGHVS, CDR2 FNYEAQ. The DNA for the CDR3 is TGTGCCAGCAGCTCTTCAGGGAACACTGAAGCTTTCTTT. This encodes CASSSSGNTEAFF.

The DNA for the CDR3 is TGTGCCAGCAGCCAAGGCCTAGCGGGAGGGCCCCGTAGCACAGATACGCAGTATTTT. Protein: CASSQGLAGGPRSTDTQYF. This chain uses TRBV4-2 with TRBJ2-3; 12 bases agree with TRBD2. The CDR3 has 19 residues. Germline lookup yields CDR1 LGHNA and CDR2 YNFKEQ. The trim removed 1 base at V and 0 bases at J, leaving 8 bases unmatched.